This T cell receptor (beta chain) was obtained from a study of spatial heterogeneity in lung cancer. Germline V CDR1 and CDR2: SGHRS, YFSETQ. CDR3 length equals 15 residues. The V end lost 0 bases, the J end lost 8 bases, and 12 bases lay between the germline ends. As for time point: blood at routine non-recurrence follow-up after resection. Frozen PBMC, nontumor lung or tumor provided whole RNA, which was sequenced unsorted. TCRdb fed the 5' RACE reads into MiXCR, producing one record per CDR3 protein. Of about 120,000 distinct CDR3 sequences listed, less than 15% are singletons. A few counts support this clonotype.

This chain links TRBV5-1 with TRBJ1-6; D is perhaps TRBD1 (6 bases). The sample in question was PBMCs, obtained at follow-up. The clonotype originates from a male donor with early-stage non-small cell lung cancer. DNA for the CDR3: TGCGCCAGCAGCTTGGCCAGGGCAGGGGATTCACCCCTCCACTTT. It is translated as CASSLARAGDSPLHF.